The clone carrying this T cell receptor beta chain was seen only a few times. What it recognizes is unknown. The germline gives CDR1 SEHNR, CDR2 FQNEAQ (reference sequence). The CDR3 length is 16 residues. With 5 bases clipped from V and 3 bases from J, the junction kept 8 bases outside the gene matches. The data originate from a study of T cells in Graves' hyperthyroidism and ophthalmopathy. In patients aged 18 to 65, hyperthyroidism was newly diagnosed, with duration under 2 months. Exclusions: uncontrolled infection, other autoimmune disease, pregnancy, lactation. Diagnosis rested on symptoms, serum thyroxine and TRAb, thyroid ultrasound, and orbital computed tomography. Study-wide results and caveats: Most clonotypes expanded in thyroid above 0.001 were likewise present in blood.

The TCR beta CDR3 regions underwent amplification using RNA transcripts as the source. An initial round of RT-PCR targeting the TCR CDR3 relied on the HTBI primer set. TCRdb reprocessed the multiplex PCR reads via MiXCR and lists one record per CDR3 protein. This sample has about 350,000 distinct CDR3 sequences; approximately 15% occur once, and the top ten carry under 30%. The chain joins TRBV7-9 to TRBJ2-2, with TRBD1 identical over 8 bases. Specimen: blood. The sequence came from a woman aged 25 to 39 with Graves' hyperthyroidism. CDR3 residues: CASSPRQGLDTGELFF. The CDR3 DNA follows: TGTGCCAGCAGCCCTCGACAGGGGTTAGACACCGGGGAGCTGTTTTTT.